This TCR beta chain was documented in a study of T cells after somatic rescue of genetic block. Assay: immunoSEQ multiplex PCR; the TCRdb copy retains only in-frame clones and omits some. The table includes some 68,000 clones, roughly 88% detected once. CDR1 is MDHEN, CDR2 SYDVKM, per germline. V lost 3 bases to trimming and J lost 5 bases, with 16 bases between them. CDR3 length equals 15 residues. This receptor was obtained from a man aged 30-40 years. Source material: peripheral blood mononuclear cells (PBMCs). J is TRBJ2-5 and V is TRBV28; D not certain. The CDR3 reads CASSLVQVRRETQYF. In DNA form, the CDR3 reads TGTGCCAGCAGTTTGGTCCAGGTCCGCCGGGAGACCCAGTACTTC.